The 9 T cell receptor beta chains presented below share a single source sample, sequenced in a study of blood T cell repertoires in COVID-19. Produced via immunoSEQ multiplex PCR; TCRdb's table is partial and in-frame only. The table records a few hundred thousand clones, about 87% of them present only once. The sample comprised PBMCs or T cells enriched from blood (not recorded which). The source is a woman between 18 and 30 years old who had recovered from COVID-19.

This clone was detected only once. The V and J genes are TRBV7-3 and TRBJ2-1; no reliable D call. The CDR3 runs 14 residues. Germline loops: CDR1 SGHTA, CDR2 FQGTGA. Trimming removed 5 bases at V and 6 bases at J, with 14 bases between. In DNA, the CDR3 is TGTGCCAGCAGCCTATATAGCAATAGCAATGAGCAGTTCTTC. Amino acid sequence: CASSLYSNSNEQFF.

The CDR3 DNA reads TGTGCCAGCAGTTCACAGGGAGATTCACCCCTCCACTTT. Its translation: CASSSQGDSPLHF. This chain joins TRBV6-2 or TRBV6-3 and TRBJ1-6, with a tentative D call TRBD1 (6 bases). Germline V CDR1 and CDR2: MNHEY, SVGEGT. Trimming pared 4 bases from V and 8 bases from J, leaving 9 bases between. The CDR3 is 13 residues long.

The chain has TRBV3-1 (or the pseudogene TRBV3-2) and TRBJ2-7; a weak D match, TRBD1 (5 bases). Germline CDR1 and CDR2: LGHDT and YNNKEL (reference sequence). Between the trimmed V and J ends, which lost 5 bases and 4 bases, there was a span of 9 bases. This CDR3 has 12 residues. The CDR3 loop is CASSSQGYEQYF. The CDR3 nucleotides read TGTGCCAGCAGCTCCCAGGGTTACGAGCAGTACTTC.

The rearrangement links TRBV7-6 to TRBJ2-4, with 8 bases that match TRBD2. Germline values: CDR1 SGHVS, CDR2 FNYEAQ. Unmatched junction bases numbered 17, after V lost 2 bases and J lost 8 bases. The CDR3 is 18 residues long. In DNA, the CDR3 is TGTGCCAGCAGCTTACGTCCCGGCGGGAGGCGTACCGAGGACATTCAGTACTTC. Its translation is CASSLRPGGRRTEDIQYF.

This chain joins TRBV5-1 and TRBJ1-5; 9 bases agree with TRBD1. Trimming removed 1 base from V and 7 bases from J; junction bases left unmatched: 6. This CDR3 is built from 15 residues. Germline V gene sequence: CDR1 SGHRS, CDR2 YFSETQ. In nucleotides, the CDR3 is TGCGCCAGCAGCTTGTGGACAGGGGTAGGGCAGCCCCAGCATTTT. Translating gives CASSLWTGVGQPQHF.

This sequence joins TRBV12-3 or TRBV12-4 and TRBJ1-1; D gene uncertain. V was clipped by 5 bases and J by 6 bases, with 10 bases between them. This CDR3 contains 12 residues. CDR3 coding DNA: TGTGCCAGCAGTAGACGGAGTGCTGAAGCTTTCTTT. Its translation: CASSRRSAEAFF.

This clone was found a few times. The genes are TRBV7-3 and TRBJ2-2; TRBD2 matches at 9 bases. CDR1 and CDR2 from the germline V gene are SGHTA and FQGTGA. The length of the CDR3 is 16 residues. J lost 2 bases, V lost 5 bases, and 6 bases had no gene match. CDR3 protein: CASSPAGGPNTGELFF. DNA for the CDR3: TGTGCCAGCAGCCCCGCGGGAGGGCCAAACACCGGGGAGCTGTTTTTT.

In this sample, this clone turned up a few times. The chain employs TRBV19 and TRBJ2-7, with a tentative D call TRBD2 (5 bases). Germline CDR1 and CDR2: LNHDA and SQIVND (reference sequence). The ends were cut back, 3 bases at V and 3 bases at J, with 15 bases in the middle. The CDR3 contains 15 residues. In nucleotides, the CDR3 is TGTGCCAGTAGTATGTCCGGGGTGGTAAACTACGAGCAGTACTTC. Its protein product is CASSMSGVVNYEQYF.

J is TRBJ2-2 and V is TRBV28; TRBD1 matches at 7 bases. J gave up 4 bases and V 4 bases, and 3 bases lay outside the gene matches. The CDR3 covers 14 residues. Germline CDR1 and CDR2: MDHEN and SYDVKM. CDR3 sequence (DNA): TGTGCCAGCAGTTGGGGGACAGCCACCGGGGAGCTGTTTTTT. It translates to CASSWGTATGELFF.